This T cell receptor beta chain was identified during a study of regulatory T cells in long-lasting Graves disease. Arm-PCR of CDR3 regions and iRepertoire HTBI primers were the basis on which TCR beta libraries were built. TCRdb independently ran MiXCR on the multiplex PCR reads; one entry per CDR3 protein. The sample includes roughly 400,000 distinct CDR3 sequences, around 15% of them seen just once. Noted time point: newly diagnosed GD, antithyroid drugs for less than 3 months. PBMC RNA was the source of the TCR library. Diagnosing Graves' disease relied on the American Thyroid Association guidelines. Peripheral blood, 8.5 to 10 milliliters per patient, was collected in EDTA tubes. The CDR3 consists of 14 residues. J lost 5 bases, V lost 4 bases, and 7 bases had no gene match. The germline gives CDR1 LGHDT, CDR2 YNNKEL (reference sequence). This clonotype was picked up many times. These data were likewise used in another study, on T cells in Graves' hyperthyroidism and ophthalmopathy.

The source of this sequence is a woman younger than 35 with Graves disease. The material sequenced was peripheral blood mononuclear cells (PBMCs), taken at new diagnosis, from a patient treated with antithyroid drugs. The chain recombines TRBV3-1 with TRBJ2-7, with TRBD2 matching 8 bases. CDR3 sequence reads: CASSRAILADEQYF. Written as DNA, the CDR3 is TGTGCCAGCAGCCGAGCTATACTAGCGGACGAGCAGTACTTC.